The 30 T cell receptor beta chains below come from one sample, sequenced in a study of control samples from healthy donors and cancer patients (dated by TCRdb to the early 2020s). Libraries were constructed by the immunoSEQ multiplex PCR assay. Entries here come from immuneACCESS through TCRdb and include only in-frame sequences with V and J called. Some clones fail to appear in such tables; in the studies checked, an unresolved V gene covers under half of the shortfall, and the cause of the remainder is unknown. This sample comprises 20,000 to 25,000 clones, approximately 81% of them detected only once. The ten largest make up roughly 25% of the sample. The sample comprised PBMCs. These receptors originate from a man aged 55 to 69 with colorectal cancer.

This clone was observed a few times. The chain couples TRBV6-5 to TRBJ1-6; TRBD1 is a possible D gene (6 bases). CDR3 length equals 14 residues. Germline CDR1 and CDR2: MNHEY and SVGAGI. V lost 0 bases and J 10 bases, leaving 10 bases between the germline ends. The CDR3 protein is CASSYSAGVSPLHF. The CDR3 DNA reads TGTGCCAGCAGTTACTCGGCAGGGGTATCACCCCTCCACTTT.

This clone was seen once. CDR3 sequence: CASSPSRTGELFF. The CDR3 coding sequence is TGTGCCAGCAGCCCTTCTCGGACCGGGGAGCTGTTTTTT. The rearrangement joins TRBV7-6 to TRBJ2-2; D gene uncertain. Germline lookup yields CDR1 SGHVS and CDR2 FNYEAQ. V was pared by 5 bases and J by 5 bases, with 9 bases between. CDR3 length: 13 residues.

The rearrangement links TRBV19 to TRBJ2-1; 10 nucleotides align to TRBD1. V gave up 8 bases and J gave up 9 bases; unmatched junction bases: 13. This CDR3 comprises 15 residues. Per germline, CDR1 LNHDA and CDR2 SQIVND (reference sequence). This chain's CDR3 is CASGPGQGIHREQFF. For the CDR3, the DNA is TGTGCCAGTGGCCCGGGACAGGGGATCCATCGTGAGCAGTTCTTC.

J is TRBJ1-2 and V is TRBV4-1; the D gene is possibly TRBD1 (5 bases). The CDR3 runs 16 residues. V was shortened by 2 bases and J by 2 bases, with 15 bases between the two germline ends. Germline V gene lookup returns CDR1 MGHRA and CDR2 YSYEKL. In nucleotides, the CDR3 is TGCGCCAGCAGCCAAATCGGTTCCCAGGGAAACTATGGCTACACCTTC. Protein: CASSQIGSQGNYGYTF.

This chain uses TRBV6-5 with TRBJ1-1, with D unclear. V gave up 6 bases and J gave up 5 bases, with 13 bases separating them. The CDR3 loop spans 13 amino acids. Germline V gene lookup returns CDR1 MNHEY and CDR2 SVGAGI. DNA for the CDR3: TGTGCCAGCAGGTACACCCGAGGGACTGAAGCTTTCTTT. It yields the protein CASRYTRGTEAFF.

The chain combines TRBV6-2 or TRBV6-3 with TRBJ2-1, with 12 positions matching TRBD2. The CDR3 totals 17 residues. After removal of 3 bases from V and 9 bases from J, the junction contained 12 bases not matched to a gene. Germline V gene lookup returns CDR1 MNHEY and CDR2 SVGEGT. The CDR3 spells CASSYLAGGPKFIEQFF. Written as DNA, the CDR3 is TGTGCCAGCAGTTATCTAGCGGGGGGGCCTAAGTTTATTGAGCAGTTCTTC.

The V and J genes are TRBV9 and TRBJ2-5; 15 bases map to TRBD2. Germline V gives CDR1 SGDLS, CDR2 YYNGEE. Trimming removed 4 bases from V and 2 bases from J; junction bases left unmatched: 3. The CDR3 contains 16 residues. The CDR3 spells CASSPGLAGGQETQYF. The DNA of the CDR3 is TGTGCCAGCAGCCCCGGACTAGCGGGGGGGCAAGAGACCCAGTACTTC. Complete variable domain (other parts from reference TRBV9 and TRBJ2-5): DSGVTQTPKHLITATGQRVTLRCSPRSGDLSVYWYQQSLDQGLQFLIQYYNGEERAKGNILERFSAQQFPDLHSELNLSSLELGDSALYFCASSPGLAGGQETQYFGPGTRLLVL.

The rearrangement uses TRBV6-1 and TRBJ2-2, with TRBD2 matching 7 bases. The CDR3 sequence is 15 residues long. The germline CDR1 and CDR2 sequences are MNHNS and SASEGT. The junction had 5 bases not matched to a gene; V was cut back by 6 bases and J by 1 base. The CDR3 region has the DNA TGTGCCAGCAGGCCCGGGAGGCGGAACACCGGGGAGCTGTTTTTT. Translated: CASRPGRRNTGELFF.

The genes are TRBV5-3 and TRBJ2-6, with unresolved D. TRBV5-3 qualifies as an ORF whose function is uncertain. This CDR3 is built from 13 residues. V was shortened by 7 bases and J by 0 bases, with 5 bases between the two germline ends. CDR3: CARQNSGANVLTF. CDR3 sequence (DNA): TGTGCCAGACAAAACTCTGGGGCCAACGTCCTGACTTTC.

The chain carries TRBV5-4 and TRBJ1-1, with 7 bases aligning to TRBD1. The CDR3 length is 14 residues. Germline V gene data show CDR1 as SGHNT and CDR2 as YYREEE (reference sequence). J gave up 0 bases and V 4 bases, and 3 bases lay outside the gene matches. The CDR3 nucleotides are TGTGCCAGCAGCCAAGGGGGCATGAACACTGAAGCTTTCTTT. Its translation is CASSQGGMNTEAFF.

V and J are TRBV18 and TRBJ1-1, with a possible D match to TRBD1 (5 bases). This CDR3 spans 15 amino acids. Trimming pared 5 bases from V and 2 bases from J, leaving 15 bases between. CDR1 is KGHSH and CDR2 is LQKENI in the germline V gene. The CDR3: CASSAGLIKNTEAFF. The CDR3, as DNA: TGTGCCAGCTCAGCGGGACTCATAAAAAACACTGAAGCTTTCTTT. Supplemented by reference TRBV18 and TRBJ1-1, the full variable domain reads NAGVMQNPRHLVRRRGQEARLRCSPMKGHSHVYWYRQLPEEGLKFMVYLQKENIIDESGMPKERFSAEFPKEGPSILRIQQVVRGDSAAYFCASSAGLIKNTEAFFGQGTRLTVV.

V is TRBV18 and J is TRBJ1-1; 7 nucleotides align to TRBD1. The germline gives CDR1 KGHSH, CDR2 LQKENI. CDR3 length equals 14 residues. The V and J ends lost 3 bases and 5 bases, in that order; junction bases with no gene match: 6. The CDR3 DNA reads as TGTGCCAGCTCACCGGAACAGGGGTGGACTGAAGCTTTCTTT. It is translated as CASSPEQGWTEAFF.

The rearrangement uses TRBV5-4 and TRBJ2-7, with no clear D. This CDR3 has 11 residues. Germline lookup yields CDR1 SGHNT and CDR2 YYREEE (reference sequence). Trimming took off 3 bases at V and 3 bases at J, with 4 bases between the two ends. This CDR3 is CASSSNYEQYF. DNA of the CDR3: TGTGCCAGCAGCTCGAACTACGAGCAGTACTTC.

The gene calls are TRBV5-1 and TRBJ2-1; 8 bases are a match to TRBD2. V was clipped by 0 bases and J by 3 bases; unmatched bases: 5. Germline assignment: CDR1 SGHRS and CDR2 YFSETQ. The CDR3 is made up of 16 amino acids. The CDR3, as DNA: TGCGCCAGCAGCTTGGGCGGGGGGAGGAACTACAATGAGCAGTTCTTC. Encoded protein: CASSLGGGRNYNEQFF.

The DNA for the CDR3 is TGTGCCATCAGGCGGGGACAGGGAAAACACGAGCAGTACTTC. This gives the protein CAIRRGQGKHEQYF. V gene TRBV10-3 combines with J gene TRBJ2-7, with 9 bases aligning to TRBD1. This CDR3 region has 14 residues. Germline-derived CDR1 and CDR2 are ENHRY and SYGVKD. V lost 6 bases to trimming and J lost 5 bases; unmatched junction nucleotides: 8.

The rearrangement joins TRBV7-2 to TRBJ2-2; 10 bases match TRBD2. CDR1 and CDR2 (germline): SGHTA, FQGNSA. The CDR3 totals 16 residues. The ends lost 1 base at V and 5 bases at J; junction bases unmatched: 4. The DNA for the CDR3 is TGTGCCAGCAGCTTAGTTTCTAGCGGGGGAACCGGGGAGCTGTTTTTT. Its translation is CASSLVSSGGTGELFF.

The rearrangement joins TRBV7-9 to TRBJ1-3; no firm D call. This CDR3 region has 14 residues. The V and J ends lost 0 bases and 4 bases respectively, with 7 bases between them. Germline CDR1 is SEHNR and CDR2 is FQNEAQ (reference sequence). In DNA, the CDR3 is TGTGCCAGCAGCTTAGCGGGATCCGGAAACACCATATATTTT. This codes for CASSLAGSGNTIYF.

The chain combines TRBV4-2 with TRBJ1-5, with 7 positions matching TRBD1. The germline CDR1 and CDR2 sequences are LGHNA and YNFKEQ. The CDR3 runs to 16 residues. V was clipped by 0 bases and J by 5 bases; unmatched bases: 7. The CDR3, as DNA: TGTGCCAGCAGCCAAGATCGGGCCAGGGGGGATCAGCCCCAGCATTTT. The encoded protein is CASSQDRARGDQPQHF.

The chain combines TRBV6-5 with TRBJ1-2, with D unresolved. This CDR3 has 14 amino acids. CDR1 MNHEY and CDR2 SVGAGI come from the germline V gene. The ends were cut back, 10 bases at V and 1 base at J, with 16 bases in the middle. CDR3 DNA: TGTGCCACCAGGCGGGTGGTTGGTAACTATGGCTACACCTTC. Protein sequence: CATRRVVGNYGYTF.

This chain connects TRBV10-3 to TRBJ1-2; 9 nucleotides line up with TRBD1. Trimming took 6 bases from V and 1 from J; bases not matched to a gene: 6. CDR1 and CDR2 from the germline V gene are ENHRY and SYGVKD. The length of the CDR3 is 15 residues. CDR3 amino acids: CAIRGQGGGNYGYTF. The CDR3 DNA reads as TGTGCCATCAGGGGACAGGGCGGAGGTAACTATGGCTACACCTTC.

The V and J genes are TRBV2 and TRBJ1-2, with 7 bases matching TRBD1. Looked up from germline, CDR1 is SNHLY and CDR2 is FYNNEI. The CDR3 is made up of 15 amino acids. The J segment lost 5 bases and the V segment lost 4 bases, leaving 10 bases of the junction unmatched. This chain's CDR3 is CASSGQQGSRYGYTF. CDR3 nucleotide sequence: TGTGCCAGCAGTGGGCAACAGGGGAGTAGGTATGGCTACACCTTC.

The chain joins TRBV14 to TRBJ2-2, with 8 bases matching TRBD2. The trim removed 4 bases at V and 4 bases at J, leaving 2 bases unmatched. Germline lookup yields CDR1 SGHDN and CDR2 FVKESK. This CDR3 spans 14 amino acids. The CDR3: CASSLGTSTGELFF. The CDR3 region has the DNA TGTGCCAGCAGCCTTGGGACTAGCACCGGGGAGCTGTTTTTT.

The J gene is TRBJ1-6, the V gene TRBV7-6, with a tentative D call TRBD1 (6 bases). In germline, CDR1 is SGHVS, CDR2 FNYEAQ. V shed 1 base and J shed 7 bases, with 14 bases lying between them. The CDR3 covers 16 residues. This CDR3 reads CASSLDRVGGNSPLHF. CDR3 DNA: TGTGCCAGCAGCTTAGACAGGGTCGGGGGGAATTCACCCCTCCACTTT.

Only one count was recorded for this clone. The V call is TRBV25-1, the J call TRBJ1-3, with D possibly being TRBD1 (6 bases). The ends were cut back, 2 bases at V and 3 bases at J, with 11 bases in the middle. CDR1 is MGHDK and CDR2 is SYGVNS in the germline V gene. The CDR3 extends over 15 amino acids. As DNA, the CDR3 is TGTGCCAGCAGTGAACCAGGCAGGGGTGGAAACACCATATATTTT. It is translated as CASSEPGRGGNTIYF. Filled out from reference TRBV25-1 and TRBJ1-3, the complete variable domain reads EADIYQTPRYLVIGTGKKITLECSQTMGHDKMYWYQQDPGMELHLIHYSYGVNSTEKGDLSSESTVSRIRTEHFPLTLESARPSHTSQYLCASSEPGRGGNTIYFGEGSWLTVV.

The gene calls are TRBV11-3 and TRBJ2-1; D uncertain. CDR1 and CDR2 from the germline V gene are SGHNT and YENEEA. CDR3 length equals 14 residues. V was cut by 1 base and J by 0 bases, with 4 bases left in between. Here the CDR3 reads CASSLGSSYNEQFF. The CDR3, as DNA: TGTGCCAGCAGCTTAGGAAGCTCCTACAATGAGCAGTTCTTC.

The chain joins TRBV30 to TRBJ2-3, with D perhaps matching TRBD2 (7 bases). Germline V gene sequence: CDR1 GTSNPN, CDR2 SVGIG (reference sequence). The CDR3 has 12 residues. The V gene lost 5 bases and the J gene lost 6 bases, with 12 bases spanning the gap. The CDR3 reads CAWEGGADTQYF. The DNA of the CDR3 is TGTGCCTGGGAGGGGGGGGCGGATACGCAGTATTTT.

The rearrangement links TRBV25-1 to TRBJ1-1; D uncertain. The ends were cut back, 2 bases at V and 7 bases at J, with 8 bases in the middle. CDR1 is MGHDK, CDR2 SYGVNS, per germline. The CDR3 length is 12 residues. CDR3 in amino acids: CASSENSNEAFF. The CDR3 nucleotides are TGTGCCAGCAGTGAAAACAGCAATGAAGCTTTCTTT.

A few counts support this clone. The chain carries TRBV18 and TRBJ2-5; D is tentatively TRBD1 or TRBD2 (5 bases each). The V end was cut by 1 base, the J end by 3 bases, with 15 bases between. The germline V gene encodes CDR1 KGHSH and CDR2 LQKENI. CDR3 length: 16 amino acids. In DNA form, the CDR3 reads TGTGCCAGCTCACCACAACAGGAAGAGGGGAAAGAGACCCAGTACTTC. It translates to CASSPQQEEGKETQYF.

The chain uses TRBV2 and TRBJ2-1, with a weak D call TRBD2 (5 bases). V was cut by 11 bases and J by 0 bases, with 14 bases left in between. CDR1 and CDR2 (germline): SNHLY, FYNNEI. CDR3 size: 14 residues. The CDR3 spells CAGGPRSSYNEQFF. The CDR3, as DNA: TGTGCCGGCGGGCCCAGAAGCTCCTACAATGAGCAGTTCTTC.

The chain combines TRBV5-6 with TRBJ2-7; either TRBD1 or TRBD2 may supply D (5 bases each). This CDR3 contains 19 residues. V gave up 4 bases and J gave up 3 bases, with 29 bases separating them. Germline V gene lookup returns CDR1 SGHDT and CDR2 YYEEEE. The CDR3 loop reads CASSLGARALLHSNYEQYV. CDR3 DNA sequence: TGTGCCAGCAGCCTAGGGGCGAGGGCCCTCCTACACTCAAACTACGAGCAGTACGTC.